This is a list of T cell receptor beta chains from one sample in a study of cytomegalovirus exposure and HLA in healthy donors. This table comes from immunoSEQ multiplex PCR, and its TCRdb copy is limited to in-frame clones, with some not included. The table has about 130,000 clones, about 71% seen once; the top ten hold 2% to 3%. The material sequenced was PBMCs. These receptors originate from a woman in her fifties or sixties in good health and CMV-seropositive. CDR3s include the opening cysteine and the closing phenylalanine or tryptophan. The size entry is marked missing in some rows and otherwise reads once, few, many or a size class.

J	size	V	CDR3
TRBJ1-5	.	TRBV6-5	CASSYSISAGQPQHF
TRBJ1-4	.	TRBV7-9	CASSPPRGGNEKLFF
TRBJ1-1	.	TRBV4-1	CASSLGGGNTEAFF
TRBJ1-1	.	TRBV9	CASSSTRDRGAEAFF
TRBJ1-2	.	TRBV14	CASSSGTGGNYGYTF
TRBJ1-2	.	TRBV5-1	CASSLASRQAPYGYTF
TRBJ1-5	.	TRBV2	CASSRDRDQPQHF
TRBJ2-5	once	TRBV19	CASSAWTGSLETQYF
TRBJ1-1	.	TRBV7-8	CASSPSGTGGNTEAFF
TRBJ2-7	.	TRBV7-6	CASSLELAGGTYEQYF
TRBJ2-5	few	TRBV7-7	CASSLGSTGQETQYF
TRBJ2-6	once	TRBV19	CASSTWGYRGKDGANVLTF
TRBJ2-2	.	TRBV27	CASSLAQGRTGELFF
TRBJ1-1	.	TRBV5-1	CASSETGMNTEAFF
TRBJ2-2	.	TRBV10-1	CASSGTRSSGNTGELFF
TRBJ1-2	few	TRBV28	CASSPLGVGYTF
TRBJ2-1	once	TRBV6-5	CASSYGGGSYNEQFF
TRBJ1-2	.	TRBV9	CASSEGTGGGYGYTF
TRBJ1-2	.	TRBV7-9	CASSYTGPAEYGYTF
TRBJ1-2	.	TRBV27	CASSSSDIGGYTF
TRBJ2-7	.	TRBV10-3	CAISAERDSYEQYF
TRBJ1-5	.	TRBV19	CASSRELANQPQHF
TRBJ2-7	.	TRBV11-2	CASSSRTGPYEQYF
TRBJ2-2	.	TRBV14	CASSQRYGSMVNTGELFF
TRBJ1-4	.	TRBV6-5	CASDWTGGGEKLFF
TRBJ2-7	.	TRBV28	CASSLISYFYEQYF
TRBJ2-7	.	TRBV7-3	CASSPGNRANEQYF
TRBJ1-2	.	TRBV19	CASSFLGVTGYTF
TRBJ1-1	once	TRBV10-3	CAISESRNTEAFF
TRBJ2-2	.	TRBV19	CASAFTWSTGELFF
TRBJ1-4	.	TRBV11-2	CASSLVSGREKLFF
TRBJ1-1	.	TRBV18	CASSLQGTDTEAFF
TRBJ1-1	.	TRBV2	CASRGDSEAFF
TRBJ1-2	.	TRBV2	CASSEVGSDRLYGYTF
TRBJ1-2	.	TRBV5-1	CASSGGNYGYTF
TRBJ1-1	.	TRBV28	CASSRGGNTEAFF
TRBJ2-7	.	TRBV5-1	CASSLMAEDYEQYF
TRBJ2-1	.	TRBV19	CASKPWGSGEDYNGQFF
TRBJ1-3	.	TRBV6-5	CASSYSNRGGNTIYF
TRBJ2-1	.	TRBV2	CASSPGQGGNEQFF
TRBJ2-2	.	TRBV19	CASSHGGMHTPNTGELFF
TRBJ2-7	.	TRBV5-4	CASSSRQGFSYEQYF
TRBJ2-7	.	TRBV9	CASSVAGGGPYEQYF
TRBJ2-3	.	TRBV10-1	CASSDLRAGYTDTQYF
TRBJ2-5	.	TRBV5-1	CASSLFPGETQYF
TRBJ2-5	.	TRBV25-1	CASSGFRVVQETQYF
TRBJ1-6	few	TRBV7-3	CASSIPGEGSPLHF
TRBJ1-3	.	TRBV27	CASSPDRVTNTIYF
TRBJ2-3	.	TRBV2	CASSDDRSTDTQYF